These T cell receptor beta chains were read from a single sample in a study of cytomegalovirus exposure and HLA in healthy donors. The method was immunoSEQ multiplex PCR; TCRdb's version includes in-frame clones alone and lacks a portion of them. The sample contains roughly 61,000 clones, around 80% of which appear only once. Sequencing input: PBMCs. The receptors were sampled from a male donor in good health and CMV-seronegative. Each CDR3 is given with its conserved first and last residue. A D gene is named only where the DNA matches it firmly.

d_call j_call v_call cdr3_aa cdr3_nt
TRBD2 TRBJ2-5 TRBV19 CASAGGFEETQYF TGTGCCAGCGCGGGGGGGTTCGAAGAGACCCAGTACTTC
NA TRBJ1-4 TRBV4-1 CASSQGLSRASNEKLFF TGCGCCAGCAGCCAAGGATTATCGAGGGCGAGCAATGAAAAACTGTTTTTT
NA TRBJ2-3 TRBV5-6 CASSLLGLTHTDTQYF TGTGCCAGCAGCTTGTTGGGACTGACCCACACAGATACGCAGTATTTT
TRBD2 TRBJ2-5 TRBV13 CASSFGSGGRETQYF TGTGCCAGCAGCTTCGGTAGCGGGGGTCGAGAGACCCAGTACTTC
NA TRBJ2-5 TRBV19 CASTVVEGETQYF TGTGCCAGTACCGTGGTGGAGGGGGAGACCCAGTACTTC
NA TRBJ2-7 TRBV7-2 CASSPIYPDSYEQYF TGTGCCAGCAGCCCAATCTATCCGGACAGTTACGAGCAGTACTTC
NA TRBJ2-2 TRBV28 CASGTLNTGELFF TGTGCCAGCGGGACACTCAACACCGGGGAGCTGTTTTTT
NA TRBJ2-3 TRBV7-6 CASSFFRESTDTQYF TGTGCCAGCAGCTTCTTCCGGGAAAGCACAGATACGCAGTATTTT
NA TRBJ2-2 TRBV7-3 CASSLRPGRNTGELFF TGTGCCAGCAGCTTAAGACCAGGGCGGAACACCGGGGAGCTGTTTTTT
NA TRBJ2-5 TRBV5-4 CASSRGRGQETQYF TGTGCCAGCAGCCGAGGCCGGGGGCAAGAGACCCAGTACTTC
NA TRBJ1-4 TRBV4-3 CASSQIPKEKLFF TGCGCCAGCAGCCAAATACCCAAGGAGAAACTGTTTTTT
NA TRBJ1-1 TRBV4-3 CASSQDSGLTGTEAFF TGCGCCAGCAGCCAAGATTCCGGACTGACAGGCACTGAGGCTTTCTTT
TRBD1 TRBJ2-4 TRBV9 CASSLRQGDSKNIQYF TGTGCCAGCAGCTTGAGACAGGGGGATTCCAAAAACATTCAGTACTTC
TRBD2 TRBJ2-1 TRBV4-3 CASSPEFGTTYNEQFF TGCGCCAGCAGCCCAGAATTCGGGACTACTTACAATGAGCAGTTCTTC
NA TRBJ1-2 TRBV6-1 CASSEEETGGYGYTF TGTGCCAGCAGTGAAGAAGAGACAGGCGGTTATGGCTACACCTTC
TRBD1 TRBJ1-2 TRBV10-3 CAISGATGASNYGYTF TGTGCCATCAGTGGGGCGACAGGGGCGTCTAACTATGGCTACACCTTC
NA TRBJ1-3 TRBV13 CASSLVRNTIYF TGTGCCAGCAGCTTAGTCAGGAACACCATATATTTT
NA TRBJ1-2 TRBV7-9 CASSLGQGYGYTF TGTGCCAGCAGCTTAGGTCAGGGTTATGGCTACACCTTC
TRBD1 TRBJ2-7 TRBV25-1 CASSGGQGAREQYF TGTGCCAGCAGTGGAGGACAGGGGGCGCGGGAGCAGTACTTC
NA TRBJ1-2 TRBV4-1 CASSQGQGSYGYTF TGCGCCAGCAGCCAAGGTCAGGGTAGCTATGGCTACACCTTC
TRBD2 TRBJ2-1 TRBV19 CASSTGGNEQFF TGTGCCAGTAGTACCGGGGGGAATGAGCAGTTCTTC
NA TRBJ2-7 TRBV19 CASSSLGQTLHGEQYF TGTGCCAGTAGTTCTCTTGGACAGACCCTCCATGGGGAGCAGTACTTC
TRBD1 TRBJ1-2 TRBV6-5 CASTRTGTEGYTF TGTGCCAGCACCAGGACAGGGACCGAAGGCTACACCTTC
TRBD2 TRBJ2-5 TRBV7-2 CASSQRTSGALPRETQYF TGTGCCAGCAGCCAGCGGACTAGCGGAGCCCTACCAAGGGAGACCCAGTACTTC
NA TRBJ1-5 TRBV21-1 CASPTRGGYQPQHF TGTGCCAGCCCTACGCGGGGTGGCTATCAGCCCCAGCATTTT
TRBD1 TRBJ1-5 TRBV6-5 CASSRTGQSNQPQHF TGTGCCAGCAGTCGGACAGGGCAAAGCAATCAGCCCCAGCATTTT